Listed below are T cell receptor beta chains from one sample, sequenced in a study of blood T cell repertoires in COVID-19. Produced via immunoSEQ multiplex PCR; TCRdb's table is partial and in-frame only. This sample has about 400,000 clones, with roughly 87% found just once. The sequencing input was PBMCs or T cells enriched from blood (not recorded which). These receptors all come from a woman aged 25 to 39 who had recovered from COVID-19. Each CDR3 is given with its conserved first and last residue. The order of the fields is CDR3 protein, CDR3 DNA, D gene, V gene, J gene, clone size. D genes are given only for firm matches. Part of the rows lack a size; the others show once, few, many or a class for expanded clones.

CSVESGGGTDTQYF,TGCAGCGTTGAGTCGGGGGGTGGCACAGATACGCAGTATTTT,TRBD2,TRBV29-1,TRBJ2-3,NA
CASSPGAAPYGYTF,TGTGCCAGCAGCCCTGGGGCAGCCCCCTATGGCTACACCTTC,NA,TRBV7-2,TRBJ1-2,NA
CASRDSSYNSPLHF,TGTGCCAGCAGAGACAGCTCCTATAATTCACCCCTCCACTTT,NA,TRBV25-1,TRBJ1-6,NA
CASSLKQGAVNSPLHF,TGCGCCAGCAGCCTAAAACAGGGGGCAGTTAATTCACCCCTCCACTTT,TRBD1,TRBV4-1,TRBJ1-6,once
CASSLRQGENYGYTF,TGTGCCAGCTCACTTCGACAGGGGGAAAACTATGGCTACACCTTC,TRBD1,TRBV18,TRBJ1-2,NA
CASRTLDGNQETQYF,TGCGCCAGCAGGACATTAGACGGTAACCAAGAGACCCAGTACTTC,NA,TRBV5-1,TRBJ2-5,NA
CSVDRPPGQETQYF,TGCAGCGTTGACCGCCCCCCGGGCCAAGAGACCCAGTACTTC,NA,TRBV29-1,TRBJ2-5,NA
CASSFNRGSEQYF,TGTGCCAGCAGTTTTAACAGGGGCTCCGAGCAGTACTTC,TRBD1,TRBV12-3/TRBV12-4,TRBJ2-7,NA
CASSYDRGAGNTIYF,TGTGCCAGCAGTTACGACAGGGGAGCTGGAAACACCATATATTTT,TRBD1,TRBV6-5,TRBJ1-3,NA
CASSPGGSDTQYF,TGTGCCAGTAGCCCGGGGGGGTCCGATACGCAGTATTTT,TRBD2,TRBV19,TRBJ2-3,NA
CASSEARANQPQHF,TGTGCCAGCAGTGAAGCCAGGGCCAATCAGCCCCAGCATTTT,NA,TRBV6-1,TRBJ1-5,few
CASSYLTGTYEQYF,TGTGCCAGCAGTTACTTAACGGGGACCTACGAGCAGTACTTC,NA,TRBV6-5,TRBJ2-7,NA
CASSFGTHAYEQYF,TGTGCCAGCAGTTTCGGGACTCACGCCTACGAGCAGTACTTC,NA,TRBV28,TRBJ2-7,NA